These 4 T cell receptor beta chains originate from one sample sequenced in a study of CD8 T cell repertoires and HIV-1 epitope variants. Only in-frame clones appear in the TCRdb table, and some are missing; sequencing was by immunoSEQ multiplex PCR. The sample shows about 5,300 clones, about three fifths of them seen only once. The antigens for these receptors are not known. The source material was cultured CD8+ T cells derived from PBMCs. The receptors shown here come from a male donor with HIV.

In its sample, this clone was seen a few times. The rearrangement uses TRBV10-1 and TRBJ2-7; the D is unclear. In germline, CDR1 is WNHNN, CDR2 SYGVQD (reference sequence). Trimming removed 6 bases from V and 7 bases from J, with 10 bases in between. The CDR3 runs to 11 residues. CDR3 DNA: TGCGCCAGCAGGGACCTCGGGGAGCAGTACTTC. Amino acids: CASRDLGEQYF.

The J gene is TRBJ2-3, the V gene TRBV10-1; a possible D gene is TRBD2 (7 bases). Germline V CDR1 and CDR2: WNHNN, SYGVQD (reference sequence). The CDR3 has 15 residues. Deletions cut 0 bases from V and 5 bases from J, with 12 bases between. CDR3 sequence (DNA): TGCGCCAGCAGTGAGTCGGGGGGGCCGGGAGATACGCAGTATTTT. Translated: CASSESGGPGDTQYF.

This chain uses TRBV19 with TRBJ2-7; 8 nucleotides match TRBD1. The germline V gene encodes CDR1 LNHDA and CDR2 SQIVND (reference sequence). There are 13 residues in the CDR3. V lost 5 bases to trimming and J lost 3 bases; unmatched junction nucleotides: 3. Here the CDR3 reads CASSFGQGYEQYF. CDR3 sequence (DNA): TGTGCCAGTAGTTTCGGACAGGGCTACGAGCAGTACTTC.

For this clone: A read error may produce the germline difference seen at one junction end. The gene calls are TRBV7-2 and TRBJ2-7, with 8 positions matching TRBD1. CDR3 length: 15 amino acids. The germline V gene has CDR1 SGHTA and CDR2 FQGNSA. CDR3 nucleotide sequence: TGTGCCAGCAGCTCCAGGACAGGGTTAACCTACGAGCGGTACTTC. Protein: CASSSRTGLTYERYF.